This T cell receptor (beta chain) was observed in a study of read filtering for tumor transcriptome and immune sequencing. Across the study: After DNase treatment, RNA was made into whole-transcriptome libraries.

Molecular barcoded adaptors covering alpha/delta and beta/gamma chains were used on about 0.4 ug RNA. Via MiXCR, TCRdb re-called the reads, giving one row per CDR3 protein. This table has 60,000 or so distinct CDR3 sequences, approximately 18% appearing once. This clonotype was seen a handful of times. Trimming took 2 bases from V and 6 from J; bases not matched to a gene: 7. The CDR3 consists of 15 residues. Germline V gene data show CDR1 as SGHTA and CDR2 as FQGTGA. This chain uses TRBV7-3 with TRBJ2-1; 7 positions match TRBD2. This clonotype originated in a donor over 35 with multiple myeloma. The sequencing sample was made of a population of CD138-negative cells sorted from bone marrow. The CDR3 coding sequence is TGTGCCAGCAGCTTATTTGCGGGAGAAGGCAATGAGCAGTTCTTC. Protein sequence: CASSLFAGEGNEQFF. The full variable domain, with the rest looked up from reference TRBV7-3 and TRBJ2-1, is GAGVSQTPSNKVTEKGKYVELRCDPISGHTALYWYRQSLGQGPEFLIYFQGTGAADDSGLPNDRFFAVRPEGSVSTLKIQRTERGDSAVYLCASSLFAGEGNEQFFGPGTRLTVL.